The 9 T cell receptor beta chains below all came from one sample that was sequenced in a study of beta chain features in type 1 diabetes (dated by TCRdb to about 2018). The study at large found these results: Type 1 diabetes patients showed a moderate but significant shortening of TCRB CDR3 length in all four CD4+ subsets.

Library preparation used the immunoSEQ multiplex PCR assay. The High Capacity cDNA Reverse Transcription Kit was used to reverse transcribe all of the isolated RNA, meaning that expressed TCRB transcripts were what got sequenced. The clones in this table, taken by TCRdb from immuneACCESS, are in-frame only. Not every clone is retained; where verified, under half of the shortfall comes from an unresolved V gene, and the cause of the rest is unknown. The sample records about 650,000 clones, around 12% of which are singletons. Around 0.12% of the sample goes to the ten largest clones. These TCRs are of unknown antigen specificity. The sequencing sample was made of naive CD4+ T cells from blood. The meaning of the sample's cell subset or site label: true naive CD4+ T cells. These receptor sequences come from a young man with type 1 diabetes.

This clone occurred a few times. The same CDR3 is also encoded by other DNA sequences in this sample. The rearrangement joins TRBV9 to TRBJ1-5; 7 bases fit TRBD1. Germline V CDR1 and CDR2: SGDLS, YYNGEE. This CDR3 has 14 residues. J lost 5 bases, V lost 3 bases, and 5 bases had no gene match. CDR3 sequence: CASSATGEDQPQHF. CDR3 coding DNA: TGTGCCAGCAGCGCAACAGGGGAAGATCAGCCCCAGCATTTT.

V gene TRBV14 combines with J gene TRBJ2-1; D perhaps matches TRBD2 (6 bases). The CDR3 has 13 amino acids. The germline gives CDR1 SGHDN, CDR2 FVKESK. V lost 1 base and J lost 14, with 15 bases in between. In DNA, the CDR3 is TGTGCCAGCAGCCAAGGAAGGACGGGACTGAAGTTCTTC. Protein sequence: CASSQGRTGLKFF.

The CDR3, as DNA: TGTGCCAGCTCCCAGACAGGGGGGGACGTGGAGTACTTC. Amino acids: CASSQTGGDVEYF. The chain links TRBV6-5 to TRBJ2-7; TRBD1 matches at 9 bases. This CDR3 has 13 amino acids. V shed 8 bases, J shed 11 bases, and the junction held 13 bases outside the gene matches. Germline V gene lookup returns CDR1 MNHEY and CDR2 SVGAGI.

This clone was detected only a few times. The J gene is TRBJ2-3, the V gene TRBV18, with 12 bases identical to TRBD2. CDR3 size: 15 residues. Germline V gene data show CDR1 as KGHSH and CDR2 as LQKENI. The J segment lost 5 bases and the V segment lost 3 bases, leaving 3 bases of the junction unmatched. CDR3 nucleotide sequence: TGTGCCAGCTCACCGACTAGCGGGGGTGGAGATACGCAGTATTTT. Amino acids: CASSPTSGGGDTQYF.

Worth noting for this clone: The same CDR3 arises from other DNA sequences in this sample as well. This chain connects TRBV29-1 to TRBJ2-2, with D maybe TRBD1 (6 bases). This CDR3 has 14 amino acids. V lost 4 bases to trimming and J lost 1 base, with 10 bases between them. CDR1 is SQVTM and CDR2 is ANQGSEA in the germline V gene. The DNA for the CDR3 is TGCAGCGTTGCTCCGGGACAGAACACCGGGGAGCTGTTTTTT. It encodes CSVAPGQNTGELFF.

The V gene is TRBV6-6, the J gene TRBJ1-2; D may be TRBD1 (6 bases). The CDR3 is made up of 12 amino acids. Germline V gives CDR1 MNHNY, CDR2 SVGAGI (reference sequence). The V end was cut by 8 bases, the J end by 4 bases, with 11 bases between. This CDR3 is CASRDKGYGYTF. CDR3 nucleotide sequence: TGTGCCAGCCGGGACAAGGGCTATGGCTACACCTTC.

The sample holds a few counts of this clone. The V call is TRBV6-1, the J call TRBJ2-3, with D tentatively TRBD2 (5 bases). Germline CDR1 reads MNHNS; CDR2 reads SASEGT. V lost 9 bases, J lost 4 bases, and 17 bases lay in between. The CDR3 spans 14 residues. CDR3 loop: CASPRGEGSDTQYF. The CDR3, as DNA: TGTGCCAGTCCCAGAGGCGAGGGCTCAGATACGCAGTATTTT.

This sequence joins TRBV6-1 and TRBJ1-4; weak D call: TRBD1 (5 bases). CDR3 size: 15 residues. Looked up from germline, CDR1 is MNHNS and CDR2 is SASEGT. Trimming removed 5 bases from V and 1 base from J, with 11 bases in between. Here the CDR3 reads CASSTPRGTNEKLFF. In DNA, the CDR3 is TGTGCCAGCAGTACCCCGAGGGGAACTAATGAAAAACTGTTTTTT.

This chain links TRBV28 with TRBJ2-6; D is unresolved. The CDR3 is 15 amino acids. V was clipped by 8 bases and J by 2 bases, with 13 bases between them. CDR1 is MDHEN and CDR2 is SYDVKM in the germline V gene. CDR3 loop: CASLSRVPGANVLTF. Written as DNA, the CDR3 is TGTGCCAGCTTAAGTAGAGTCCCTGGGGCCAACGTCCTGACTTTC.